This T cell receptor beta chain originates from a study of regulatory T cells in long-lasting Graves disease (dated by TCRdb to the early 2020s). Context from the whole study: Patients with newly diagnosed Graves' disease had been on antithyroid drugs for under 3 months. Persistent Graves' disease patients were compared with newly diagnosed Graves' disease patients by peripheral blood TCR sequencing and RNA sequencing. The study was registered as a clinical trial and conducted in China. A total of around 33 samples were covered by TCR sequencing, comprising around 13 persistent and around 20 newly diagnosed Graves' disease patients.

Paper-wide results and their limitations: Compared with newly diagnosed patients, persistent Graves' disease patients had lower TCR Shannon entropy and fewer highly expanded clones, which suggests clonal expansion. Only peripheral blood was studied, because thyroid tissue, the primary lesion, was inaccessible. The authors acknowledged the small sample size as a limitation that may reduce accuracy. Sequencing and analysis were restricted to the TCR beta chain. A larger number of public clonotypes was shared among persistent patients (approximately 2,500) than among newly diagnosed patients (approximately 930). TRBV28, TRBJ1-2 and TRBJ2-5 were preferentially used in persistent disease, while TRBV20-1 and TRBJ2-1 were favored in newly diagnosed disease.

There are many counts of this clonotype. Its recognized antigen is unknown. The input lacks base qualities; no much larger clone sits a single base away. Libraries were built with multiplex PCR. Sequencing used an Illumina HiSeq 4000. TCR beta libraries were built with iRepertoire HTBI primers and Arm-PCR amplification of CDR3 regions. Gel purification was performed on PCR products prior to sequencing. Processing in the source paper ran as follows. Across samples, 62 TRBV and roughly 15 TRBJ segments were identified and used for gene usage analysis of CDR3 amino acid clonotypes. COPE and FqMerger were used to merge the filtered high-quality paired reads into contigs. BLAST was used to align contigs to the IMGT TRBV, TRBD and TRBJ reference genes, and CDR3 was defined following IMGT. Clonotypes above 0.1% frequency were classified as highly expanded clones. Shannon entropy was used to measure repertoire diversity, and the Gini coefficient was used to measure V-J evenness. A clonotype found in more than one individual was treated as public. The public reads were reanalyzed by TCRdb: fastp trimming at Q25, MiXCR alignment, in-frame beta chains only. Rows with one shared CDR3 protein collapse into an entry with the most common genes and DNA. The V and J calls shown here were made by TCRdb, not taken from the authors' results. The sample data list 540,000 or so distinct CDR3 sequences, and 13% of these were observed just once. Together, the top ten hold roughly a tenth of the sample.

CDR1 and CDR2 are drawn from the germline V gene: MNHEY, SVGEGT. The germline ends are 11 bases apart after V is trimmed by 2 bases and J by 2 bases. Counted from cysteine to phenylalanine, this CDR3 has 15 amino acids. Only CDR3 DNA is held: 45 bases, read in frame from base 1. The sample's time point, from its label and the paper: newly diagnosed GD, antithyroid drugs for less than 3 months. For both TCR sequencing and RNA sequencing, RNA was extracted from PBMCs using TRIzol. Graves' disease was diagnosed according to American Thyroid Association guidelines. Patients for the study were recruited at an endocrinology department in Xi'an, China. From each patient, roughly 9 milliliters of peripheral blood was collected into an EDTA anticoagulant tube. PBMCs were isolated by Ficoll Paque Plus density gradient separation without further T cell sorting. An Agilent 2100 Bioanalyzer and agarose gel were used to assess RNA quality, and a NanoDrop 2000 was used to measure RNA concentration.

These data also formed part of another study, on T cells in Graves' hyperthyroidism and ophthalmopathy. As the second publication notes: A patient counted as having stable Graves' hyperthyroidism if no progression to ophthalmopathy occurred over 18 months of follow-up. Hyperthyroidism patients were aged 18 to 65 years and newly diagnosed, with disease duration of less than 2 months. Patients with uncontrolled infections, other autoimmune diseases, pregnancy or lactation were excluded. Diagnoses relied on clinical symptoms, serum thyroxine and TRAb, thyroid ultrasound and orbital computed tomography. The first round of RT-PCR for the TCR CDR3 was performed with the HTBI primer set and the Qiagen OneStep RT-PCR kit. Blood samples also contained most of the expanded thyroid clonotypes (frequency above 0.001), which suggests that blood repertoires may reflect thyroid immune responses. In cross-validation, a model built on a 13 V-J signature told ophthalmopathy apart from stable hyperthyroidism with approximately 90% sensitivity and around 83% specificity, and in testing the same model reached 80%/75%. During validation, the model predicted progression to ophthalmopathy a median of approximately 6 months ahead of onset, with more than 55% sensitivity and 72.22% specificity. TCR V-J signatures able to tell the groups apart were searched for in a discovery cohort of about a hundred patients, of whom around 42 had Graves' ophthalmopathy and about 60 had stable Graves' hyperthyroidism. An independent validation cohort of around 20 hyperthyroidism patients and 17 patients who later progressed to ophthalmopathy tested prospective prediction of ophthalmopathy. For training and testing, the 100 or so patients in the discovery cohort were randomly divided in a 7:3 ratio. The study also compared thyroid tissue and blood T-cell repertoires from five or six Graves' hyperthyroidism patients. Once sampling was done, hyperthyroidism patients were given methimazole at a starting dose of 30 mg daily, whereas ophthalmopathy patients were given high-dose intravenous methylprednisolone. Libraries were constructed in a second round of multiplex PCR, after which size selection and purification were performed. Sequencing of the libraries was done on an Illumina HiSeq2000 using paired-end 100 bp reads. SOAPnuke was used to process the raw data, removing reads that contained adapters or uncalled bases, had a mean Phred below 15, or lacked an exact match to the constant primer or identifier. COPE v1.2.5 was used to merge the high-quality paired reads, and each unique nucleotide sequence was defined as a clonotype. MiTCR v1.1 was used to align the clonotypes against IMGT TRBV, TRBD and TRBJ reference segments. The analysis included only V-J combinations with a frequency above 0.0001, which together covered 98% to 99.2% of the repertoires. The TCS score was defined as the ratio of F50 (clonal expansion) to E x V (chaos), calculated using BLOSUM62-based TCRdist between CDR3 peptides within each V-J. Welch's t-statistics and random forest reduced fewer than 600 V-J features to fewer than 15, which were used in a naive Bayes classifier (R e1071). Sample size was not statistically predetermined, and blinding of investigators to group allocation was not performed. The paper reports TCR Vbeta CDR3 sequencing of more than 120 peripheral blood samples: 40 or so ophthalmopathy, 75 to 80 hyperthyroidism and approximately 17 progressor patients.

Sequences were derived from peripheral blood mononuclear cells (PBMCs), sampled at new diagnosis, from a patient treated with antithyroid drugs. The clonotype comes from a man aged 30 to 45 with Graves disease. Donor details come from another sample of the same person, matched by shared clones. This chain joins TRBV6-2 or TRBV6-3 to TRBJ2-3, with TRBD2 as a weak D call on 5 bases. The DNA sequence follows: TGTGCCAGCAGTTACGGTTGGAGGAACACAGATACGCAGTATTTT. The resulting protein is CASSYGWRNTDTQYF.